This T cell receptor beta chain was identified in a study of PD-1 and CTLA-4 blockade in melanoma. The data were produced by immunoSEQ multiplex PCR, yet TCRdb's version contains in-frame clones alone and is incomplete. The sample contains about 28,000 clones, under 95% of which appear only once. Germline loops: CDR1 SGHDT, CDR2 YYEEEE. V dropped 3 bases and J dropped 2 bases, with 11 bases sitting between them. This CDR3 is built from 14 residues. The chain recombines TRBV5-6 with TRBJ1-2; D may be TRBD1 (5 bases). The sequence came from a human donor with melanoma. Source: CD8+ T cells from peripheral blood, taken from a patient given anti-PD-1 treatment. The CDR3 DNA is TGTGCCAGCAGCTGGAGGGGAGGGAACTATGGCTACACCTTC. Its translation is CASSWRGGNYGYTF.